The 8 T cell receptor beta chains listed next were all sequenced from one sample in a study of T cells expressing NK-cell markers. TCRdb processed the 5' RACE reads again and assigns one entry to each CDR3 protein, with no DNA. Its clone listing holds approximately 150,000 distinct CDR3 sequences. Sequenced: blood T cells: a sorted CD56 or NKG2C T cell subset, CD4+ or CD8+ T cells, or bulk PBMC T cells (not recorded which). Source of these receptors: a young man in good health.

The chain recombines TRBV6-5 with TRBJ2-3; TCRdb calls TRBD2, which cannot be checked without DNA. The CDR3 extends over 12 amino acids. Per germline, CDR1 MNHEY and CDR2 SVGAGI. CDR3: CASHSGSDTQYF.

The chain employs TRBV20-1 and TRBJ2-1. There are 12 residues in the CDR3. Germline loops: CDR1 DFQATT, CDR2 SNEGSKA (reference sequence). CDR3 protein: CSARDIVAEQFF.

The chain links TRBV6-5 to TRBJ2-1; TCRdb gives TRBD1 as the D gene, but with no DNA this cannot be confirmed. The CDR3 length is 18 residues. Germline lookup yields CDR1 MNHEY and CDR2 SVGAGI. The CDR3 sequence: CASSYSVPGDQRGMEQFF.

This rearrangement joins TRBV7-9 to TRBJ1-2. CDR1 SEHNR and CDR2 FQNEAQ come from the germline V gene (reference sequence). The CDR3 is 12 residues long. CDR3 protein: CASSFKPYGYTF.

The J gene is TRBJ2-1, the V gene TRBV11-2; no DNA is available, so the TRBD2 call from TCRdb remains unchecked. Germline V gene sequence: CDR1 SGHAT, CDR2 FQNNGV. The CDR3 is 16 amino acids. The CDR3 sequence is CASSGLTSGSYNEQFF.

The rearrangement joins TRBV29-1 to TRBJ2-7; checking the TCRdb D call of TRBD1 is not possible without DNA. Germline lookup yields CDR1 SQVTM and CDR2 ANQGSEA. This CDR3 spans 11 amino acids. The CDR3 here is CSAKDQGFQYF.

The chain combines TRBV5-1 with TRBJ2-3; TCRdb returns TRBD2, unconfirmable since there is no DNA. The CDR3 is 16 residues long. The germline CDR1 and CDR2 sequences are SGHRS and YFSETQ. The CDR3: CASSHIAGGGTDTQYF. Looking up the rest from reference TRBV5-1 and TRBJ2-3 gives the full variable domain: KAGVTQTPRYLIKTRGQQVTLSCSPISGHRSVSWYQQTPGQGLQFLFEYFSETQRNKGNFPGRFSGRQFSNSRSEMNVSTLELGDSALYLCASSHIAGGGTDTQYFGPGTRLTVL.

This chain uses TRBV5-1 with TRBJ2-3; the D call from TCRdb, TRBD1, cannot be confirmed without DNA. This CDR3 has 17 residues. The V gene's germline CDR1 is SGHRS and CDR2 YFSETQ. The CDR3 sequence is CASSLEPTGASTDTQYF.